This TCR beta chain appears in the sequencing data of a study of blood T cell repertoires in COVID-19. Study-wide context: Acute-phase and convalescent COVID-19 samples originated in the United States, Italy and Spain. PBMCs, B-cell-depleted T cells, or T cells were the source of the cDNA or gDNA that made up the material.

In the study's own analysis: Quantification of nucleated cells was approximated via reference gene primer amplification. Sequencing used immunoSEQ multiplex PCR; TCRdb keeps in-frame clones, though not all of them. That table gives V, J and clone size, and the DNA gave D and trimming. The sample contains roughly 350,000 clones, around 90% of which appear only once. The CDR3 sequence is 15 residues long. From germline, CDR1 is LNHDA and CDR2 SQIVND (reference sequence). V gave up 7 bases and J gave up 0 bases, with 10 bases separating them. This sequence was found in a woman between 18 and 29 years old who had recovered from COVID-19. The chain recombines TRBV19 with TRBJ1-6, with D possibly being TRBD1 (6 bases). The sequenced material came from peripheral blood. As DNA, the CDR3 is TGTGCCAGTAACACAGGGAACTCCTATAATTCACCCCTCCACTTT. Protein: CASNTGNSYNSPLHF.